Listed here is a single T cell receptor (beta chain). Its antigen is currently not known. The sample holds no much larger clone one base away, and base qualities are not on file. The entry originates in a study of blood T cell repertoires in COVID-19 (dated by TCRdb to 2018 to 2021). For the wider study: Samples covering the acute and convalescent phases of COVID-19 were provided by collaborators in the United States, Italy and Spain. The prospective study material was composed of cDNA or gDNA derived from T cells, B-cell-depleted T cells, or PBMCs. The dataset comprised deeply sampled blood TCRbeta repertoires from subjects exposed to, actively infected with, or recovered from COVID-19. A freely available public database, intended as a resource for researchers studying the immune response to SARS-CoV-2, is where the repertoires were released. Samples came from the ongoing ImmuneRACE study (first 160 participants) plus 1,254 subjects from 6 global collaborators. Sample metadata almost always included a de-identified subject ID, COVID-19 status, age in years and sex. Where HLA class I and class II types were available, the types were taken from metadata supplied by the sample provider, not from assay-based typing. Broader findings and caveats from the paper: The quantity of clinical and demographic metadata differed by source and by participant and was supplied without curation.

TCRbeta CDR3 regions were amplified from genomic DNA by means of the immunoSEQ Assay, a bias-controlled multiplex PCR. On the study's bioinformatics: Nucleated cell counts per sample were estimated from amplification of reference gene primers within the assay. To quantify the absolute abundance of each unique TCRbeta CDR3 rearrangement, sequence reads were collapsed and filtered. For each sample, productive Simpson clonality was calculated by taking the square root of Simpson's diversity index across productive rearrangements. This immuneACCESS table, as held by TCRdb, lists in-frame sequences with V and J called but not all clones. Of the missing ones, under half trace to an unresolved V gene in checked studies; the others have no known cause. V and J calls plus clone size are reproduced from that table; the DNA served to infer D and trimming. The sample profile shows 130,000 to 150,000 clones; roughly 87% of them were found once. Jointly, the top ten make up roughly 1% of the sample.

The collaborating institutions used their own protocols to collect whole blood in K2EDTA tubes. For TCRbeta analysis, collaborators shipped samples in one of three forms: frozen whole blood, isolated PBMCs, or DNA extracted from either of those sample types. The germline ends are 15 bases apart after V is trimmed by 2 bases and J by 2 bases. Spanning cysteine to phenylalanine, the CDR3 consists of 16 amino acids. CDR3 DNA only is kept here, 48 bases in frame from base 1. From a lookup of the germline V gene (reference sequence), CDR1 and CDR2 are LGHDT and YNNKEL. The chain employs TRBV3-1 (or the pseudogene TRBV3-2) and TRBJ1-2; no D gene is confidently identified. The sample consisted of peripheral blood. This TCR was recovered from a woman between 45 and 65 years old with acute or convalescent COVID-19. DNA sequence: TGTGCCAGCAGCCAACCTTTTCGGACTATAAACTATGGCTACACCTTC. Its translation is CASSQPFRTINYGYTF.